These 8 T cell receptor beta chains were sequenced from one sample in a study of T cells in Graves' hyperthyroidism and ophthalmopathy. RNA transcripts were the template for amplifying TCR beta CDR3 regions. TCR CDR3 underwent first-round RT-PCR with the HTBI primer set. TCRdb re-called the multiplex PCR reads through MiXCR, storing one row per CDR3 protein. The sample consists of about 200,000 distinct CDR3 sequences, about 18% of them appearing once. What was sequenced was blood. These receptors came from a middle-aged man with Graves' hyperthyroidism.

The sample holds many counts of this clonotype. The rearrangement uses TRBV7-2 and TRBJ2-1, with D uncertain. This CDR3 comprises 12 residues. Germline-derived CDR1 and CDR2 are SGHTA and FQGNSA. The ends were cut back, 5 bases at V and 10 bases at J, with 12 bases in the middle. The CDR3 DNA follows: TGTGCCAGCAGCCTGGAAGGTTGGGAGCAGTTCTTC. Residues: CASSLEGWEQFF. Filled out from reference TRBV7-2 and TRBJ2-1, the complete variable domain reads GAGVSQSPSNKVTEKGKDVELRCDPISGHTALYWYRQSLGQGLEFLIYFQGNSAPDKSGLPSDRFSAERTGGSVSTLTIQRTQQEDSAVYLCASSLEGWEQFFGPGTRLTVL.

At least ten counts were recorded for this clonotype. The chain links TRBV24-1 to TRBJ2-2, with 10 bases lining up with TRBD1. The CDR3 spans 16 residues. After removal of 1 base from V and 3 bases from J, the junction contained 1 base not matched to a gene. The germline V gene has CDR1 KGHDR and CDR2 SFDVKD. CDR3 loop: CATSDLGTGDTGELFF. CDR3 nucleotide sequence: TGTGCCACCAGTGATTTAGGGACAGGGGACACCGGGGAGCTGTTTTTT.

This clonotype was found many times. The chain recombines TRBV2 with TRBJ2-2; TRBD2 aligns across 10 bases. The V segment lost 4 bases and the J segment 5 bases; nucleotides outside the gene matches: 1. The CDR3 runs 14 residues. In germline, CDR1 is SNHLY, CDR2 FYNNEI. The CDR3 region has the DNA TGTGCCAGCAGTGTTAGCGGGGGGACCGGGGAGCTGTTTTTT. Translating gives CASSVSGGTGELFF.

Ten or more counts support this clonotype. V is TRBV28 and J is TRBJ1-6; D is undetermined. Germline values: CDR1 MDHEN, CDR2 SYDVKM. V shed 6 bases and J shed 4 bases, with 10 bases lying between them. CDR3 length equals 14 residues. The CDR3 bases are TGTGCCAGCAGGGTACAGCAATATAATTCACCCCTCCACTTT. It specifies CASRVQQYNSPLHF. Looking up the rest from reference TRBV28 and TRBJ1-6 gives the full variable domain: DVKVTQSSRYLVKRTGEKVFLECVQDMDHENMFWYRQDPGLGLRLIYFSYDVKMKEKGDIPEGYSVSREKKERFSLILESASTNQTSMYLCASRVQQYNSPLHFGNGTRLTVT.

The chain has TRBV7-6 and TRBJ2-7, with D perhaps assigned TRBD1 or TRBD2 (7 bases each). The CDR3 loop spans 14 amino acids. The germline gives CDR1 SGHVS, CDR2 FNYEAQ. V lost 2 bases to trimming and J lost 6 bases, with 14 bases between them. The DNA of the CDR3 is TGTGCCAGCAGCTTAACGCAGGGGGGGAGCGAGCAGTACTTC. Translation gives CASSLTQGGSEQYF. The complete variable domain, with remaining parts taken from reference TRBV7-6 and TRBJ2-7, reads GAGVSQSPRYKVTKRGQDVALRCDPISGHVSLYWYRQALGQGPEFLTYFNYEAQQDKSGLPNDRFSAERPEGSISTLTIQRTEQRDSAMYRCASSLTQGGSEQYFGPGTRLTVT.

V and J are TRBV20-1 and TRBJ1-2; the match to TRBD1 covers 7 bases. CDR1 DFQATT and CDR2 SNEGSKA come from the germline V gene (reference sequence). The V gene end was trimmed by 3 bases and the J gene end by 7 bases; junction bases not matched to a gene: 2. This CDR3 has 11 amino acids. The CDR3 here is CSASSGGGYTF. CDR3 nucleotides: TGCAGTGCTAGTTCAGGGGGTGGCTACACCTTC.

This clonotype was seen repeatedly, ten times or more. J is TRBJ2-1 and V is TRBV24-1; 11 nucleotides align to TRBD1. The CDR3 loop spans 16 amino acids. Trimming removed 5 bases from V and 1 base from J; junction bases left unmatched: 3. In germline, CDR1 is KGHDR, CDR2 SFDVKD. The CDR3: CATSVGDRGSYNEQFF. CDR3 DNA sequence: TGTGCCACCAGTGTTGGGGACAGGGGGTCCTACAATGAGCAGTTCTTC.

The chain joins TRBV6-1 to TRBJ2-2; TRBD1 matches at 8 bases. The CDR3 loop spans 17 amino acids. CDR1 is MNHNS, CDR2 SASEGT, per germline. Trimming at V came to 6 bases and at J to 0 bases, leaving 9 bases not matched to a gene. The CDR3 nucleotides are TGTGCCAGCAGGGACAGGGACAGCCATACGAACACCGGGGAGCTGTTTTTT. It specifies CASRDRDSHTNTGELFF.